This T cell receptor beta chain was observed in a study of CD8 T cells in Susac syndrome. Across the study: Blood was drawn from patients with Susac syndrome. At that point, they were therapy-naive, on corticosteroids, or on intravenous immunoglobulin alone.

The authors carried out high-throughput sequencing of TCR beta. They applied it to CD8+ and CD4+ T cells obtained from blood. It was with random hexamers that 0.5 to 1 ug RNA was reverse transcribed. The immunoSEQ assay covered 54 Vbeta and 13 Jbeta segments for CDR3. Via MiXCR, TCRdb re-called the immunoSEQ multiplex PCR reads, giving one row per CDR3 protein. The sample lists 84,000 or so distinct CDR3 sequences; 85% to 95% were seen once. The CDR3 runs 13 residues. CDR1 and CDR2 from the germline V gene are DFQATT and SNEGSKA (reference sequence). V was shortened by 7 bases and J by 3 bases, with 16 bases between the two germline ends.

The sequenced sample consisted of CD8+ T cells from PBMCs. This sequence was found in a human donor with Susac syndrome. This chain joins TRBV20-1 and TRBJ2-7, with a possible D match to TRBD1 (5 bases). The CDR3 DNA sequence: TGCAGTGGCAGACAGAGGACGTTCTACGAGCAGTACTTC. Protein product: CSGRQRTFYEQYF.